This record covers a single TCR beta chain. The data were produced by immunoSEQ multiplex PCR, yet TCRdb's version contains in-frame clones alone and is incomplete. The table lists 300,000 to 350,000 clones, about 90% of them singletons. This sample was included in a study of blood T cell repertoires in COVID-19. The CDR3 has 13 residues. Per the germline V gene, CDR1 is SGDLS and CDR2 is YYNGEE. The ends were cut back, 0 bases at V and 6 bases at J, with 9 bases in the middle. V gene TRBV9 combines with J gene TRBJ1-1; maybe TRBD1 (6 bases). What was sequenced was PBMCs or T cells enriched from blood (not recorded which). The TCR sequence derives from a woman between 18 and 30 years old with acute COVID-19. The CDR3 loop is CASSVANRAEAFF. CDR3 DNA sequence: TGTGCCAGCAGCGTAGCTAACAGGGCTGAAGCTTTCTTT.